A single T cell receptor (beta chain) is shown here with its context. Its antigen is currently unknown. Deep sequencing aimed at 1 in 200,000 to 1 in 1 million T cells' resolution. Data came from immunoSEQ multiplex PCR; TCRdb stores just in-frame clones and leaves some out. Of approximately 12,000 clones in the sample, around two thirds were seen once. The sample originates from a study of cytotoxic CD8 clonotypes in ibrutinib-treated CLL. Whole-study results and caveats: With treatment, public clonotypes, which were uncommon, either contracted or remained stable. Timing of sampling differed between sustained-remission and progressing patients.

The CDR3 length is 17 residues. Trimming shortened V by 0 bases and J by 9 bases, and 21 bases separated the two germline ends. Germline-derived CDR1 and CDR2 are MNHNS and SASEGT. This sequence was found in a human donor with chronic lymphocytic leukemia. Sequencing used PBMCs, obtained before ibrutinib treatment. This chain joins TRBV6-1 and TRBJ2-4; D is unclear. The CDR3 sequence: CASSEARYIRGNSIQYF. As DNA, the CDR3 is TGTGCCAGCAGTGAAGCGCGGTACATCCGAGGCAACAGCATTCAGTACTTC.